This entry lists 15 T cell receptor beta chains sequenced from one sample in a study of cytomegalovirus exposure and HLA in healthy donors. It was with 60 Vbeta and 13 Jbeta primers that the PCR ran. Sequenced by immunoSEQ multiplex PCR; TCRdb stores in-frame clones only, minus some. The table lists over 150,000 clones, about three quarters of them singletons. What was sequenced was PBMCs. All receptors derive from a woman aged 25 to 45 in good health and CMV-seronegative.

The gene calls are TRBV7-2 and TRBJ1-1; no clear D gene. Between the trimmed V and J ends, which lost 5 bases and 5 bases, there was a span of 12 bases. The CDR3 consists of 13 residues. The V gene's germline CDR1 is SGHTA and CDR2 FQGNSA. In DNA form, the CDR3 reads TGTGCCAGCAGCGAACTATCGGGGACTGAAGCTTTCTTT. Translation: CASSELSGTEAFF.

The J gene is TRBJ2-3, the V gene TRBV28; 11 bases are a match to TRBD2. Losses at the gene ends were 6 bases for V and 2 bases for J; bases not matched to a gene: 7. The CDR3 runs 16 residues. Germline lookup yields CDR1 MDHEN and CDR2 SYDVKM. The CDR3 loop is CASSRLAGGLTDTQYF. The CDR3 nucleotides read TGTGCCAGCAGCCGTCTAGCGGGGGGACTCACAGATACGCAGTATTTT.

Points on this clone: Additional DNA sequences in this sample encode the identical CDR3. The chain is built from TRBV5-6 and TRBJ1-3, with 9 bases fitting TRBD1. This CDR3 is built from 14 residues. Looked up from germline, CDR1 is SGHDT and CDR2 is YYEEEE. J lost 3 bases, V lost 3 bases, and 1 base had no gene match. The CDR3 spells CASSWGQGGNTIYF. The DNA of the CDR3 is TGTGCCAGCAGCTGGGGACAGGGTGGAAACACCATATATTTT.

V gene TRBV7-8 combines with J gene TRBJ2-2; D unclear. The CDR3 runs to 13 residues. V was clipped by 1 base and J by 7 bases, with 7 bases between them. Germline assignment: CDR1 SGHVS and CDR2 FQNEAQ. CDR3 nucleotide sequence: TGTGCCAGCAGCTTAGGCGTAAGCGGGGAGCTGTTTTTT. Translation gives CASSLGVSGELFF.

V gene TRBV11-2 combines with J gene TRBJ1-1; no definite D call. The germline CDR1 and CDR2 sequences are SGHAT and FQNNGV. CDR3 length: 14 amino acids. Trimming shortened V by 2 bases and J by 0 bases, and 7 bases separated the two germline ends. Here the CDR3 reads CASSLNSLNTEAFF. The CDR3, as DNA: TGTGCCAGCAGCTTAAACAGTTTGAACACTGAAGCTTTCTTT.

The rearrangement uses TRBV6-1 and TRBJ2-5; 12 bases fit TRBD2. CDR3 length: 15 amino acids. J was trimmed by 5 bases and V by 2 bases; bases with no gene match: 3. Per the germline V gene, CDR1 is MNHNS and CDR2 is SASEGT. This CDR3 is CASSELAGGLETQYF. The CDR3, as DNA: TGTGCCAGCAGTGAACTAGCGGGGGGGCTCGAGACCCAGTACTTC.

The chain joins TRBV7-6 to TRBJ2-2; maybe TRBD1 (6 bases). This CDR3 is built from 14 residues. V was trimmed by 5 bases and J by 1 base, leaving 8 bases between them. The germline V gene has CDR1 SGHVS and CDR2 FNYEAQ. The CDR3 region is CASSPGQNTGELFF. CDR3 nucleotide sequence: TGTGCCAGCAGCCCGGGACAGAACACCGGGGAGCTGTTTTTT.

The chain joins TRBV18 to TRBJ2-1; a possible D gene is TRBD1 (5 bases). V shed 3 bases and J shed 4 bases, with 13 bases lying between them. The CDR3 runs 15 residues. The germline V gene has CDR1 KGHSH and CDR2 LQKENI. CDR3 nucleotides: TGTGCCAGCTCACCGGCAGGGTTCGGGTACAATGAGCAGTTCTTC. Protein product: CASSPAGFGYNEQFF.

As DNA, the CDR3 is TGTGCCAGCAGTTCCCAGGGGACGATTGACACTGAAGCTTTCTTT. It translates to CASSSQGTIDTEAFF. This sequence joins TRBV28 and TRBJ1-1, with D possibly TRBD1 on 6 matching bases. Germline values: CDR1 MDHEN, CDR2 SYDVKM. V was pared by 4 bases and J by 3 bases, with 15 bases between. CDR3 length equals 15 residues.

Of note for this clone: This CDR3 is also generated by other DNA sequences in the sample. The chain combines TRBV10-3 with TRBJ1-1, with a possible D match to TRBD1 (5 bases). The CDR3 totals 14 residues. Trimming shortened V by 6 bases and J by 0 bases, and 11 bases separated the two germline ends. Germline CDR1 reads ENHRY; CDR2 reads SYGVKD. CDR3 in DNA: TGTGCCATCAGAGAATCAGGGATGAACACTGAAGCTTTCTTT. This sequence encodes CAIRESGMNTEAFF.

The J gene is TRBJ1-4, the V gene TRBV27; 10 bases are a match to TRBD1. The ends lost 6 bases at V and 3 bases at J; junction bases unmatched: 7. The germline CDR1 and CDR2 sequences are MNHEY and SMNVEV (reference sequence). The CDR3 runs 16 residues. The CDR3 protein is CASRPGQGFPNEKLFF. For the CDR3, the DNA is TGTGCCAGCAGACCGGGACAGGGGTTTCCTAATGAAAAACTGTTTTTT.

The V gene is TRBV6-6, the J gene TRBJ2-7; 11 positions agree with TRBD2. The germline V gene encodes CDR1 MNHNY and CDR2 SVGAGI (reference sequence). The CDR3 runs to 16 residues. Trimming took 6 bases from V and 2 from J; bases not matched to a gene: 9. This chain's CDR3 is CASSPTGTSGTYEQYF. The CDR3 bases are TGTGCCAGCAGCCCTACCGGGACTAGCGGAACCTACGAGCAGTACTTC.

The chain combines TRBV6-1 with TRBJ2-1, with TRBD2 identical over 8 bases. There are 14 residues in the CDR3. Germline V lookup: CDR1 MNHNS, CDR2 SASEGT. V lost 7 bases, J lost 4 bases, and 6 bases stayed unmatched. DNA for the CDR3: TGTGCCAGCAACAGCGGGAGCCCGTACAATGAGCAGTTCTTC. Amino acids: CASNSGSPYNEQFF.

A few counts support this clone. V and J are TRBV28 and TRBJ2-7; the D is unclear. The CDR3 consists of 14 residues. With 2 bases removed from V and 2 bases from J, the gap between germline ends came to 10 bases. Germline V lookup: CDR1 MDHEN, CDR2 SYDVKM. CDR3: CASSLGILAYEQYF. CDR3 DNA sequence: TGTGCCAGCAGTTTAGGCATCCTCGCCTACGAGCAGTACTTC.

V and J are TRBV28 and TRBJ1-1, with 7 bases that match TRBD1. Unmatched junction bases numbered 5, after V lost 6 bases and J lost 1 base. The CDR3 sequence is 14 residues long. Germline V gene lookup returns CDR1 MDHEN and CDR2 SYDVKM. CDR3 protein: CASSLGQENTEAFF. As DNA, the CDR3 is TGTGCCAGCAGCCTTGGACAGGAGAACACTGAAGCTTTCTTT.